The 15 T cell receptor beta chains below all came from one sample that was sequenced in a study of breast tumors, draining lymph nodes, adjacent tissues. MiXCR was run by TCRdb on the multiplex PCR reads, yielding one entry per CDR3 protein. The sample yields around 120,000 distinct CDR3 sequences, 15% to 20% seen once. The lymph nodes were axillary draining lymph nodes from breast cancer patients. Material for sequencing was axillary lymph node tissue. The receptors here all came from a female donor with breast cancer. Some clones in this sample may be carry-over from other donors' samples.

The chain recombines TRBV6-2 or TRBV6-3 with TRBJ1-2; 9 nucleotides line up with TRBD1. Per germline, CDR1 MNHEY and CDR2 SVGEGT. The CDR3 consists of 14 residues. V was clipped by 8 bases and J by 5 bases; unmatched bases: 9. The CDR3 sequence is CASGLKQGAYGYTF. CDR3 nucleotides: TGTGCCAGCGGACTAAAACAGGGGGCTTATGGCTACACCTTC.

This clonotype occurred many times. The chain employs TRBV6-1 and TRBJ1-2; a possible D gene is TRBD1 (6 bases). V was trimmed by 2 bases and J by 6 bases, leaving 16 bases between them. The CDR3 loop spans 15 amino acids. Germline-derived CDR1 and CDR2 are MNHNS and SASEGT. The CDR3 is CASSERWGAEDGYTF. CDR3 DNA: TGTGCCAGCAGTGAACGCTGGGGGGCTGAGGATGGCTACACCTTC.

This clonotype was recorded many times. The V and J genes are TRBV6-4 and TRBJ2-1, with TRBD2 matching 9 bases. J was trimmed by 6 bases and V by 3 bases; bases with no gene match: 6. This CDR3 comprises 15 residues. Germline V gene data show CDR1 as MRHNA and CDR2 as SNTAGT. CDR3 region: CASSEGAGGPNEQFF. CDR3 nucleotide sequence: TGTGCCAGCAGTGAGGGAGCGGGAGGCCCCAATGAGCAGTTCTTC.

Details on this clonotype: Possible read error: a much larger clone is one base away. V and J are TRBV5-4 and TRBJ2-7; D possibly corresponds to TRBD1 (5 bases). This CDR3 comprises 15 residues. V was cut by 5 bases and J by 2 bases, with 17 bases left in between. Germline V lookup: CDR1 SGHNT, CDR2 YYREEE (reference sequence). CDR3 bases: TGTGCCAGCAGTTCAAGGGCGGACAATACCTACGAGCAGTACTTC. Amino acid sequence: CASSSRADNTYEQYF.

The chain uses TRBV20-1 and TRBJ1-5; weak D call: TRBD1 (5 bases). Per the germline V gene, CDR1 is DFQATT and CDR2 is SNEGSKA (reference sequence). Trimming removed 8 bases from V and 8 bases from J, with 13 bases in between. The CDR3 loop spans 11 amino acids. CDR3 nucleotides: TGCAGTTGGGGGAGGGGAGAGCCCCAGCATTTT. Translated: CSWGRGEPQHF.

This clonotype was seen ten or more times. This rearrangement joins TRBV19 to TRBJ2-1; D may be TRBD2 (6 bases). CDR1 is LNHDA, CDR2 SQIVND, per germline (reference sequence). The CDR3 totals 13 residues. V gave up 6 bases and J gave up 4 bases, with 10 bases separating them. CDR3 loop: CASSPREYNEQFF. For the CDR3, the DNA is TGTGCCAGTAGCCCCCGGGAGTACAATGAGCAGTTCTTC.

This sequence joins TRBV6-6 and TRBJ2-4; 9 bases map to TRBD2. J gave up 5 bases and V 7 bases, and 15 bases lay outside the gene matches. The CDR3 extends over 17 amino acids. Germline lookup yields CDR1 MNHNY and CDR2 SVGAGI (reference sequence). CDR3 sequence (DNA): TGTGCCAGCACTACCCGTCGAGCGGGAGGCTCCGAAAACATTCAGTACTTC. It encodes CASTTRRAGGSENIQYF.

This clonotype was picked up a small number of times. The V and J genes are TRBV30 and TRBJ2-5, with D maybe TRBD1 (6 bases). Germline CDR1 is GTSNPN and CDR2 is SVGIG (reference sequence). Deletions cut 1 base from V and 5 bases from J, with 8 bases between. There are 12 residues in the CDR3. DNA for the CDR3: TGTGCCTGGAGTGGGGGGCTGGAGACCCAGTACTTC. Protein: CAWSGGLETQYF.

This clonotype was seen many times. V gene TRBV2 combines with J gene TRBJ1-4; tentative D call: TRBD1 (6 bases). Germline V gene data show CDR1 as SNHLY and CDR2 as FYNNEI. Trimming pared 7 bases from V and 8 bases from J, leaving 14 bases between. This CDR3 comprises 13 residues. The CDR3 nucleotides are TGTGCCAGCACTTCCCAGGGGTCGGAAAAACTGTTTTTT. Protein: CASTSQGSEKLFF.

Comment on this clonotype: A read error is possible here, since a much larger clone lies one base away. The chain carries TRBV3-1 and TRBJ1-4, with 9 bases identical to TRBD1. Germline V gives CDR1 LGHDT, CDR2 YNNKEL (reference sequence). The CDR3 is 13 residues long. For the CDR3, the DNA is TGTGCCAGCTACGACAGGGGGGACGAAATACTGTTTTTT. Amino acids: CASYDRGDEILFF.

This clonotype was recorded many times. The chain employs TRBV7-9 and TRBJ2-2, with 10 bases fitting TRBD1. The CDR3 sequence is 17 residues long. V gave up 4 bases and J gave up 6 bases; unmatched junction bases: 11. Germline assignment: CDR1 SEHNR and CDR2 FQNEAQ (reference sequence). This chain's CDR3 is CASSSPPAGQGSGELFF. The CDR3 region has the DNA TGTGCCAGCAGCTCCCCTCCCGCGGGACAGGGGTCCGGGGAGCTGTTTTTT.

About this clonotype itself: Being one base from a much bigger clone, this may be a read error. In DNA, the CDR3 is TGTGCCAGCAGTGACTCGACCACCGGGGAGCAGTTTTTT. Translation gives CASSDSTTGEQFF. V gene TRBV6-4 combines with J gene TRBJ2-2; a weak D match, TRBD2 (5 bases). The CDR3 is 13 residues long. The germline CDR1 and CDR2 sequences are MRHNA and SNTAGT.

The gene calls are TRBV5-1 and TRBJ2-2; 7 bases are shared with TRBD2. CDR1 SGHRS and CDR2 YFSETQ come from the germline V gene. With V trimmed by 5 bases and J by 0 bases, 7 bases remained unmatched. The CDR3 loop spans 16 amino acids. CDR3 sequence reads: CASRLRRGTNTGELFF. CDR3 sequence (DNA): TGCGCCAGCAGGTTACGGCGGGGGACGAACACCGGGGAGCTGTTTTTT.

This clonotype was recorded at least ten times. V and J are TRBV25-1 and TRBJ2-5; D is possibly TRBD1 (7 bases). V lost 5 bases and J lost 3, with 16 bases in between. The CDR3 runs to 15 residues. Germline V gene data show CDR1 as MGHDK and CDR2 as SYGVNS. The CDR3 sequence is CASSWQGGGKETQYF. DNA of the CDR3: TGTGCCAGCAGTTGGCAGGGGGGAGGTAAAGAGACCCAGTACTTC.

This clonotype showed up just a few times. This chain links TRBV20-1 with TRBJ2-4; D possibly corresponds to TRBD1 (6 bases). CDR3 length: 14 amino acids. Germline V gene lookup returns CDR1 DFQATT and CDR2 SNEGSKA (reference sequence). Trimming stripped 3 bases from V and 6 bases from J, with 15 bases between. The CDR3 loop reads CSASDYQGRNIQYF. The CDR3 DNA reads TGCAGTGCTAGCGATTACCAGGGGAGAAACATTCAGTACTTC.